The rows below give T cell receptor beta chains drawn from one sample of a study of T cell responses to AZD1222 COVID-19 vaccine. Measured with immunoSEQ multiplex PCR; TCRdb has only the in-frame clones, and not every one. The table shows fewer than 120,000 clones, with about 88% occurring only once. Sample: peripheral blood, taken on day 0 of AZD1222 vaccination. These receptors all stem from an adult in good health. The CDR3 runs from the conserved cysteine through the conserved F or W. D genes are given only for firm matches.

CDR3: CASSIARTGLYEQYF; D: TRBD1; V: TRBV19; J: TRBJ2-7
CDR3: CASSQDGRGVGYTF; D: NA; V: TRBV3-1/TRBV3-2; J: TRBJ1-2
CDR3: CASSLVGRTYEQYF; D: TRBD2; V: TRBV5-6; J: TRBJ2-7
CDR3: CSASRGQGEISPLHF; D: TRBD1; V: TRBV20-1; J: TRBJ1-6
CDR3: CASSLSSRSYGYTF; D: NA; V: TRBV5-1; J: TRBJ1-2
CDR3: CASSLSQGMNTEAFF; D: NA; V: TRBV27; J: TRBJ1-1
CDR3: CAWSGGRLSGNTIYF; D: NA; V: TRBV30; J: TRBJ1-3
CDR3: CASSRQQNQPQHF; D: NA; V: TRBV2; J: TRBJ1-5
CDR3: CASSDSGGNNQPQHF; D: NA; V: TRBV25-1; J: TRBJ1-5
CDR3: CASSYRSGGAAYGYTF; D: TRBD1; V: TRBV6-5; J: TRBJ1-2
CDR3: CASSDRFTEAFF; D: NA; V: TRBV6-2/TRBV6-3; J: TRBJ1-1
CDR3: CAWSAWAQETQYF; D: NA; V: TRBV30; J: TRBJ2-5
CDR3: CAWSKKGDYGYTF; D: NA; V: TRBV30; J: TRBJ1-2
CDR3: CASSITGQVAETQYF; D: NA; V: TRBV5-1; J: TRBJ2-5
CDR3: CASSEVVRGTGGEDEQYF; D: TRBD1; V: TRBV5-1; J: TRBJ2-7
CDR3: CASSYGRVTEAFF; D: NA; V: TRBV6-5; J: TRBJ1-1
CDR3: CASSEGFGNTIYF; D: NA; V: TRBV25-1; J: TRBJ1-3
CDR3: CASSSEYQPQHF; D: NA; V: TRBV2; J: TRBJ1-5
CDR3: CASSFPVTGEAFF; D: NA; V: TRBV7-2; J: TRBJ1-1
CDR3: CASSPPWGIGEQFF; D: NA; V: TRBV7-2; J: TRBJ2-1
CDR3: CASISGGNQPQHF; D: NA; V: TRBV6-5; J: TRBJ1-5
CDR3: CASSSGGAVGNTIYF; D: NA; V: TRBV28; J: TRBJ1-3
CDR3: CASSEAPKGLASYF; D: TRBD2; V: TRBV6-1; J: TRBJ2-7
CDR3: CASSRGSGNTIYF; D: NA; V: TRBV3-1/TRBV3-2; J: TRBJ1-3
CDR3: CASSFRGLNTEAFF; D: NA; V: TRBV28; J: TRBJ1-1
CDR3: CASSDASGSYEQYF; D: TRBD2; V: TRBV4-1; J: TRBJ2-7
CDR3: CASRSTVGTDTQYF; D: NA; V: TRBV28; J: TRBJ2-3
CDR3: CASSLGPGGQETQYF; D: TRBD1; V: TRBV5-1; J: TRBJ2-5
CDR3: CASSDLSGGADTQYF; D: TRBD2; V: TRBV6-4; J: TRBJ2-3
CDR3: CASIPSRSTDTQYF; D: NA; V: TRBV27; J: TRBJ2-3
CDR3: CATSANRDYTWVGYNEQFF; D: TRBD2; V: TRBV24-1; J: TRBJ2-1
CDR3: CASSHGASGENEQFF; D: TRBD2; V: TRBV4-1; J: TRBJ2-1
CDR3: CASTSDRGDTEAFF; D: TRBD1; V: TRBV6-5; J: TRBJ1-1
CDR3: CASSLGEMMVREAFF; D: NA; V: TRBV5-1; J: TRBJ1-1
CDR3: CASSYSGTTATDTQYF; D: TRBD2; V: TRBV6-5; J: TRBJ2-3
CDR3: CATKGGVTYEQYF; D: NA; V: TRBV2; J: TRBJ2-7
CDR3: CASRDGFLGTGDNEQYF; D: TRBD1; V: TRBV5-8; J: TRBJ2-7
CDR3: CASSPGLAGGETQYF; D: TRBD2; V: TRBV7-9; J: TRBJ2-5
CDR3: CASSQGNQPQHF; D: NA; V: TRBV3-1/TRBV3-2; J: TRBJ1-5
CDR3: CASSLLGVGSEQYF; D: NA; V: TRBV27; J: TRBJ2-7
CDR3: CASSRTSLTNNEQFF; D: NA; V: TRBV5-6; J: TRBJ2-1
CDR3: CASSQVGQGNSPLHF; D: TRBD1; V: TRBV3-1/TRBV3-2; J: TRBJ1-6
CDR3: CASSYQGLGTDTQYF; D: NA; V: TRBV7-2; J: TRBJ2-3